This T cell receptor beta chain is drawn from a study of blood T cells in healthy people across ages. General study results and limits: Nothing was known about donor CMV status, and this possibly confounded expanded clonotype changes. Diversity figures based on one million T cells were deemed too low.

Germline V gene data show CDR1 as SGHRS and CDR2 as YFSETQ. The CDR3 extends over 15 amino acids. Trimming took off 4 bases at V and 4 bases at J, with 14 bases between the two ends. As regards this clonotype: What it binds is not known.

The extraction recovered at least 5.5 micrograms of total RNA per sample. Through a sample-barcoded 5' primer and a J-beta primer mix, a second PCR was run for roughly 6 to 12 cycles. Each of the cDNA molecules was tagged by a template-switch adaptor with 12 random nucleotides. TCRdb passed the 5' RACE reads through MiXCR, listing each CDR3 protein once. The sample has roughly 2 million distinct CDR3 sequences; approximately 50% are singletons. The chain links TRBV5-1 to TRBJ1-4, with no clear D. This TCR was recovered from a middle-aged woman in good health. Material for sequencing was blood. The CDR3 here is CASSQGNQFNEKLFF. The CDR3, as DNA: TGCGCCAGCAGCCAAGGGAACCAGTTTAATGAAAAACTGTTTTTT. The full variable domain, completed using reference TRBV5-1 and TRBJ1-4, is KAGVTQTPRYLIKTRGQQVTLSCSPISGHRSVSWYQQTPGQGLQFLFEYFSETQRNKGNFPGRFSGRQFSNSRSEMNVSTLELGDSALYLCASSQGNQFNEKLFFGSGTQLSVL.